The rows below give T cell receptor beta chains drawn from one sample of a study of control samples from healthy donors and cancer patients. This table comes from immunoSEQ multiplex PCR, and its TCRdb copy is limited to in-frame clones, with some not included. The profile covers roughly 41,000 clones, with roughly 94% appearing a single time and approximately 24% taken by the ten largest. Source material: blood. These receptors all stem from a man aged 60 to 75 in good health. Each CDR3 is given with its conserved first and last residue. The D gene is left open where the match is weak. Rows may omit the clone size; those that give it use once, few, many or a size class.

clone_size j_call d_call cdr3_length v_call cdr3_aa cdr3_nt
- TRBJ1-1 - 16 TRBV25-1 CASSQTETFMNTEAFF TGTGCCAGCTCCCAGACAGAGACCTTCATGAACACTGAAGCTTTCTTT
- TRBJ2-7 - 17 TRBV30 CAWSGRRTGRSSYEQYF TGTGCCTGGAGTGGGAGACGGACGGGAAGAAGCTCCTACGAGCAGTACTTC
- TRBJ2-1 - 16 TRBV24-1 CATSDGGVRSYNEQFF TGTGCCACCAGTGATGGAGGGGTGCGGTCCTACAATGAGCAGTTCTTC
- TRBJ2-7 - 13 TRBV27 CASSLREAEEQYF TGTGCCAGCAGTTTGAGAGAAGCTGAAGAGCAGTACTTC
- TRBJ2-3 TRBD2 14 TRBV24-1 CATEGAGGTDTQYF TGTGCCACCGAGGGGGCGGGAGGGACAGATACGCAGTATTTT
- TRBJ1-1 - 14 TRBV10-3 CATVGDTDRTEAFF TGTGCCACCGTGGGGGATACCGACAGGACTGAAGCTTTCTTT
- TRBJ2-7 TRBD1 17 TRBV5-4 CASSPQRKGQGVYEQYF TGTGCCAGCAGCCCCCAACGAAAGGGACAGGGAGTGTACGAGCAGTACTTC
- TRBJ2-6 - 14 TRBV10-3 CAISGSPGANVLTF TGTGCCATCAGTGGCAGCCCTGGGGCCAACGTCCTGACTTTC
- TRBJ1-2 - 14 TRBV6-1 CASSEAGPGRGYTF TGTGCCAGCAGTGAAGCGGGCCCCGGTCGGGGCTACACCTTC
few TRBJ2-1 TRBD2 16 TRBV11-3 CASSGRGSFSYNEQFF TGTGCCAGCAGCGGGCGCGGGAGTTTCTCCTACAATGAGCAGTTCTTC
- TRBJ2-7 - 13 TRBV7-8 CASRGWHSYEQYF TGTGCCAGCAGGGGGTGGCACTCCTACGAGCAGTACTTC
- TRBJ2-1 TRBD1 13 TRBV7-9 CASQAGGLNEQFF TGTGCCAGCCAAGCAGGGGGCTTAAATGAGCAGTTCTTC
- TRBJ1-1 - 15 TRBV27 CASSPDLMGNTEAFF TGTGCCAGCAGTCCAGATCTTATGGGGAACACTGAAGCTTTCTTT
- TRBJ2-2 TRBD1 13 TRBV6-5 CASSGTGNGELFF TGTGCCAGCAGCGGGACAGGGAACGGGGAGCTGTTTTTT
- TRBJ1-1 - 13 TRBV5-1 CASSLGGGTEAFF TGCGCCAGCAGCTTGGGAGGGGGCACTGAAGCTTTCTTT
- TRBJ2-7 - 14 TRBV11-3 CASSLGGGSYEQYF TGTGCCAGCAGCTTAGGTGGGGGGTCCTACGAGCAGTACTTC
- TRBJ2-1 TRBD1 16 TRBV6-6 CASSSIGQGAKNEQFF TGTGCCAGCAGCAGCATAGGACAGGGGGCAAAGAATGAGCAGTTCTTC
- TRBJ1-1 - 16 TRBV11-3 CASSPMVGIMNTEAFF TGTGCCAGCAGCCCGATGGTGGGTATCATGAACACTGAAGCTTTCTTT
- TRBJ2-7 - 15 TRBV4-2 CASSPPEFNTYEQYF TGTGCCAGCAGCCCCCCTGAGTTCAATACCTACGAGCAGTACTTC
- TRBJ2-7 - 14 TRBV10-2 CASSERGFFYEQYF TGCGCCAGCAGTGAGAGGGGGTTCTTCTACGAGCAGTACTTC
- TRBJ1-4 - 13 TRBV6-6 CASARLRNEKLFF TGTGCCAGCGCAAGACTGCGTAATGAAAAACTGTTTTTT
- TRBJ2-3 TRBD2 13 TRBV7-6 CASSSLAGDTQYF TGTGCCAGCAGCTCACTAGCGGGAGATACGCAGTATTTT
- TRBJ2-5 - 13 TRBV5-6 CASSSGGRGTQYF TGTGCCAGCAGCTCCGGGGGCCGGGGGACCCAGTACTTC
- TRBJ2-7 TRBD2 14 TRBV5-1 CASSLVAGSYEQYF TGCGCCAGCAGCTTGGTAGCGGGGAGCTACGAGCAGTACTTC
- TRBJ2-7 - 15 TRBV28 CASSPGAPPSYEQYF TGTGCCAGCAGTCCAGGGGCCCCCCCCTCCTACGAGCAGTACTTC
- TRBJ2-2 - 15 TRBV6-6 CASSRTQDPSGELFF TGTGCCAGCAGTCGGACGCAGGATCCATCCGGGGAGCTGTTTTTT
- TRBJ2-2 - 17 TRBV19 CASSIDLAGLGTGELFF TGTGCCAGTAGTATAGATCTAGCAGGGCTGGGGACCGGGGAGCTGTTTTTT
- TRBJ1-2 - 11 TRBV29-1 CSGGDLSGYTF TGCAGCGGCGGGGATCTGAGTGGCTACACCTTC
- TRBJ2-1 - 15 TRBV11-3 CASSPGAGLDNEQFF TGTGCCAGCAGCCCGGGGGCGGGATTGGACAATGAGCAGTTCTTC
- TRBJ1-4 TRBD1 16 TRBV5-1 CASSPSVPGQGQKLFF TGCGCCAGCAGTCCCTCCGTCCCGGGACAGGGACAAAAACTGTTTTTT
- TRBJ1-5 - 14 TRBV18 CASSPYSLNQPQHF TGTGCCAGCTCACCATACAGCCTCAATCAGCCCCAGCATTTT
once TRBJ1-2 - 16 TRBV3-1/TRBV3-2 CASSQDKPRRGYGYTF TGTGCCAGCAGCCAAGATAAGCCCCGCAGAGGCTATGGCTACACCTTC
- TRBJ2-3 TRBD2 16 TRBV7-9 CASSLTTSGPRDTQYF TGTGCCAGCAGCTTAACAACTAGCGGGCCACGGGATACGCAGTATTTT
few TRBJ2-1 - 16 TRBV7-9 CASSLVTSFSYNEQFF TGTGCCAGCAGCTTAGTCACTAGCTTTTCCTACAATGAGCAGTTCTTC
- TRBJ2-7 TRBD2 19 TRBV18 CASSRAGRTSGLISYEQYF TGTGCCAGCTCACGAGCCGGCCGCACTAGCGGTTTGATATCCTACGAGCAGTACTTC
- TRBJ2-7 TRBD2 16 TRBV9 CASSRLAGDNADEQYF TGTGCCAGCAGCCGACTAGCGGGAGATAACGCCGACGAGCAGTACTTC
- TRBJ2-2 TRBD1 15 TRBV23-1 CASSQGQGITGELFF TGCGCCAGCAGCCAGGGACAGGGGATTACCGGGGAGCTGTTTTTT
- TRBJ2-5 - 16 TRBV10-3 CAISGGPQPGPETQYF TGTGCCATCAGTGGGGGACCCCAACCAGGCCCAGAGACCCAGTACTTC
- TRBJ2-1 TRBD1 15 TRBV5-1 CASIPGQGSFNEQFF TGCGCCAGCATCCCGGGACAGGGGTCCTTCAATGAGCAGTTCTTC
- TRBJ2-3 TRBD2 16 TRBV7-9 CASSLAGLANTDTQYF TGTGCCAGCAGCTTAGCGGGACTAGCCAACACAGATACGCAGTATTTT
- TRBJ2-4 TRBD2 18 TRBV11-2 CASSLDPLLAGGGNIQYF TGTGCCAGCAGCTTAGATCCGTTACTAGCGGGAGGCGGAAACATTCAGTACTTC
- TRBJ2-5 - 14 TRBV7-9 CASSLGLPQETQYF TGTGCCAGCAGCTTAGGGCTACCCCAAGAGACCCAGTACTTC
- TRBJ2-6 - 18 TRBV19 CASSRKPAGISGANVLTF TGTGCCAGTAGTAGGAAACCCGCAGGGATCTCTGGGGCCAACGTCCTGACTTTC
- TRBJ2-5 - 16 TRBV6-7 CASSYSSGGMKETQYF TGTGCCAGCAGTTACTCGTCCGGGGGAATGAAAGAGACCCAGTACTTC
- TRBJ2-1 - 13 TRBV28 CASTRVSYNEQFF TGTGCCAGCACCAGAGTTTCCTACAATGAGCAGTTCTTC